This T cell receptor beta chain derives from a study of T cell responses to AZD1222 COVID-19 vaccine. Assay used: immunoSEQ multiplex PCR; TCRdb lists only in-frame clones, some missing. Among approximately 160,000 clones listed, under 95% were seen once. Trimming cost V 0 bases and J 3 bases; bases outside gene matches: 4. The germline gives CDR1 SNHLY, CDR2 FYNNEI. This CDR3 is 15 amino acids long. Study outcomes and limitations: Epitopes outside B.1.351 and B.1.1.7 mutated regions reportedly drew nearly half of spike TCRs. Repertoires were collected only later (after the peak T cell response had occurred).

With regard to this clone: Its target is not known.

The gene calls are TRBV2 and TRBJ2-7, with 8 bases that match TRBD2. The sequences come from peripheral blood, collected 28 days after the second AZD1222 dose. This receptor was obtained from an adult who received the AZD1222 COVID-19 vaccine. In DNA, the CDR3 is TGTGCCAGCAGTGAAGCGCTCGGGACTAGCTACGAGCAGTACTTC. Amino acid sequence: CASSEALGTSYEQYF. The full variable domain, its missing parts supplied by reference TRBV2 and TRBJ2-7, is EPEVTQTPSHQVTQMGQEVILRCVPISNHLYFYWYRQILGQKVEFLVSFYNNEISEKSEIFDDQFSVERPDGSNFTLKIRSTKLEDSAMYFCASSEALGTSYEQYFGPGTRLTVT.